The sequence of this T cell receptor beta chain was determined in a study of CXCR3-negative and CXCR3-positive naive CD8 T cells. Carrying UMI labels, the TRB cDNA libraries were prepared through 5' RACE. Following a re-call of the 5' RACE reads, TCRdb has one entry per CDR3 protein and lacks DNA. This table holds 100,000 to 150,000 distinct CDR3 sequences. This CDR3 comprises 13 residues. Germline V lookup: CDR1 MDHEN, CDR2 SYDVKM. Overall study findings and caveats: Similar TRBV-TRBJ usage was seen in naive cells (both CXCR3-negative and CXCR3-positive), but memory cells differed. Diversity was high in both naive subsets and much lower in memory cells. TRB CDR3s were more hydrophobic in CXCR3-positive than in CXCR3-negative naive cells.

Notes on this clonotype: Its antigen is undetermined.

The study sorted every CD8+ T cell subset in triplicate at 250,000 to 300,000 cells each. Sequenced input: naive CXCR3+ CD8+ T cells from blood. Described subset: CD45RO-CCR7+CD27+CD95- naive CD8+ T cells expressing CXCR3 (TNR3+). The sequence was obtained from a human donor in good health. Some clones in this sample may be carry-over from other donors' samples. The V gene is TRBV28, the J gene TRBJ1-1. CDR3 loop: CASSLEENTEAFF.